The clone carrying this T cell receptor beta chain was seen many times. This sample is part of a study of T cells in Graves' hyperthyroidism and ophthalmopathy. Amplification of TCR beta CDR3 regions used RNA as the template. The TCR CDR3 was amplified in a first-round RT-PCR using the HTBI primer set. From the multiplex PCR reads, TCRdb called clonotypes with MiXCR, one entry per CDR3 protein. The sample lists about 400,000 distinct CDR3 sequences; about an eighth were seen once. Germline loops: CDR1 SEHNR, CDR2 FQNEAQ (reference sequence). Trimming left V 4 bases short and J 3 bases short, with 13 bases between. The CDR3 sequence is 14 residues long.

This rearrangement joins TRBV7-9 to TRBJ2-7; D is tentatively TRBD1 or TRBD2 (5 bases each). Sequences were obtained from blood. The sequence came from a man aged 45-65 years with Graves' ophthalmopathy. This CDR3 reads CASSWDGGGYEQYF. The DNA for the CDR3 is TGTGCCAGCAGCTGGGACGGAGGAGGCTACGAGCAGTACTTC. The full variable domain, completed using reference TRBV7-9 and TRBJ2-7, is DTGVSQNPRHKITKRGQNVTFRCDPISEHNRLYWYRQTLGQGPEFLTYFQNEAQLEKSRLLSDRFSAERPKGSFSTLEIQRTEQGDSAMYLCASSWDGGGYEQYFGPGTRLTVT.